This entry features one T cell receptor beta chain sequence. Its antigen target is currently unknown. No base-level quality is on record; no much larger clone is a single base apart. The library was produced with the immunoSEQ multiplex PCR assay. In TCRdb, the immuneACCESS table is reduced to in-frame sequences with V and J assigned. These tables do not hold every clone; where another copy was compared, an unresolved V gene accounts for under half, and the others remain unexplained. The sample table records about 120,000 clones; around 89% of these occur just once. The ten largest clonotypes hold almost 40% of the sample. The data belong to a study of control samples from healthy donors and cancer patients (dated by TCRdb to 2018 to 2021). Compared with germline, V lacks 6 bases and J lacks 6 bases; bases without a gene match: 4. Including the terminal cysteine and phenylalanine, the CDR3 comprises 13 residues. The CDR3 DNA has 39 bases and is translated from base 1. Sequences MNHEY (CDR1) and SVGAGI (CDR2) are obtained from the germline V gene.

The chain is made from TRBV6-5 and TRBJ1-2, with 10 bases matching TRBD1. The source of this sequence is a man between 50 and 59 years old in good health. The sample comprised blood. The CDR3 has the sequence CASRRQGANGYTF. Read as DNA, the sequence is TGTGCCAGCAGAAGACAGGGGGCGAATGGCTACACCTTC.